A selection of T cell receptor beta chains follows, all from one sample in a study of siplizumab effects on memory and regulatory T cells. TCRdb's copy holds only in-frame clones and misses some; the assay was immunoSEQ multiplex PCR. The top ten hold roughly 0.62% of the sample, which has 85,000 to 130,000 clones, around 94% seen once. The sample taken for sequencing was Tregs sorted from blood. The receptors here all came from a human donor in good health. CDR3s include the opening cysteine and the closing phenylalanine or tryptophan. D genes are given only for firm matches. A clone size is listed for some rows: how often the clone was seen (once, few, many), or a class if it is expanded.

-,TRBV12-2,-,TRBJ2-1,CASRLAIRNQTNEQFF,TGTGCAAGTCGCTTAGCTATCCGGAATCAAACGAATGAGCAGTTCTTC
TRBD1,TRBV18,-,TRBJ2-5,CASSLGQAETQYF,TGTGCCAGCTCGCTGGGACAGGCGGAGACCCAGTACTTC
-,TRBV7-9,-,TRBJ2-5,CASSLFTPQETQYF,TGTGCCAGCAGCTTATTTACACCCCAAGAGACCCAGTACTTC
TRBD1,TRBV6-1,-,TRBJ1-1,CASQRKGAAFF,TGTGCCAGCCAAAGAAAGGGGGCGGCTTTCTTT
-,TRBV7-3,-,TRBJ2-3,CASSLTTNFQGTDTQYF,TGTGCCAGCAGCTTAACGACAAATTTTCAAGGCACAGATACGCAGTATTTT
TRBD1,TRBV6-5,once,TRBJ1-3,CASSYSTGVGNTIYF,TGTGCCAGCAGTTACTCGACAGGGGTTGGAAACACCATATATTTT
TRBD2,TRBV6-6,-,TRBJ2-7,CASKGGRSSYEQYF,TGTGCCAGCAAGGGCGGGAGGAGCTCCTACGAGCAGTACTTC
-,TRBV11-2,-,TRBJ1-4,CASSSRRNEKLFF,TGTGCCAGCAGCTCTAGAAGAAATGAAAAACTGTTTTTT
-,TRBV7-9,-,TRBJ2-7,CASSLTSYEQYF,TGTGCCAGCAGCCTAACTAGCTACGAGCAGTACTTC
-,TRBV7-8,-,TRBJ2-1,CASSLDVQGYNEQFF,TGTGCCAGCAGCTTAGATGTCCAGGGTTACAATGAGCAGTTCTTC
-,TRBV18,-,TRBJ2-3,CASSPGLGGGDTQYF,TGTGCCAGCTCACCAGGGCTAGGGGGAGGAGATACGCAGTATTTT
-,TRBV7-8,-,TRBJ1-1,CASSLSLIRPGDVGTFF,TGTGCCAGCAGCTTAAGTTTAATCCGACCTGGGGATGTCGGAACTTTCTTT
-,TRBV11-3,-,TRBJ2-2,CASSLGGPWPGELFF,TGTGCCAGCAGCTTAGGGGGGCCCTGGCCCGGGGAGCTGTTTTTT
TRBD2,TRBV4-2,-,TRBJ2-3,CASSRQPGLAGVKTDTQYF,TGTGCCAGCAGCCGGCAACCGGGACTAGCGGGAGTAAAGACAGATACGCAGTATTTT
-,TRBV6-1,few,TRBJ1-1,CYRWTEAFF,TGTTACCGTTGGACTGAAGCTTTCTTT
-,TRBV7-9,-,TRBJ1-1,CASSLNPDRPIRAFF,TGTGCCAGCAGCTTAAATCCGGACAGACCCATTAGGGCTTTCTTT